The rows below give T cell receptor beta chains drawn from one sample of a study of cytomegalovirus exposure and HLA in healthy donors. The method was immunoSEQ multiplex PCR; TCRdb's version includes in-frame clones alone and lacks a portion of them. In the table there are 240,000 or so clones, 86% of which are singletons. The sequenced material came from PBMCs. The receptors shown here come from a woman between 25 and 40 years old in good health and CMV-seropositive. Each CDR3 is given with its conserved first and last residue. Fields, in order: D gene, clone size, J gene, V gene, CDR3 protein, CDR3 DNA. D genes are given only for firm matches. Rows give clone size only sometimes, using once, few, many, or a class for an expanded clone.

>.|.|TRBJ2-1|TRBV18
CASSPIALQGEQFF
TGTGCCAGCTCACCGATCGCTCTACAGGGAGAGCAGTTCTTC
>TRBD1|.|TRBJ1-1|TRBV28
CASSSRTGEERITEAFF
TGTGCCAGCAGTTCCCGGACAGGGGAGGAAAGGATCACTGAAGCTTTCTTT
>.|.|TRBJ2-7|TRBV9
CASSETGNEQYF
TGTGCCAGCAGCGAAACAGGGAACGAGCAGTACTTC
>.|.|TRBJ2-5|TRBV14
CASSLTSSQETQYF
TGTGCCAGCAGCCTAACTAGCAGCCAAGAGACCCAGTACTTC
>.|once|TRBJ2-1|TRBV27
CASSLSNPDTSGRFF
TGTGCCAGCAGTTTAAGCAACCCTGACACAAGTGGAAGGTTCTTC
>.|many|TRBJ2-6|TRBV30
CAWTRTDFSGANVLTF
TGTGCCTGGACCAGGACAGACTTCTCTGGGGCCAACGTCCTGACTTTC
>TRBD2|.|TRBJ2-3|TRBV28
CASSLIAGGTSTDTQYF
TGTGCCAGCAGTTTAATAGCGGGAGGGACTAGCACAGATACGCAGTATTTT
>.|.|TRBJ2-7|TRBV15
CATSRDRLQASSYEQYF
TGTGCCACCAGCAGAGATCGGTTGCAGGCCAGCTCCTACGAGCAGTACTTC
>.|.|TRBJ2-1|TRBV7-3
CASSSEWSSSYNEQFF
TGTGCCAGCAGCTCAGAGTGGAGCAGCTCCTACAATGAGCAGTTCTTC
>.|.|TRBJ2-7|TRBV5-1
CASSLTGQQTYEQYF
TGCGCCAGCAGCTTGACAGGACAGCAAACCTACGAGCAGTACTTC
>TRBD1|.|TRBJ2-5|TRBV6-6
CASTISGTGETQYF
TGTGCCAGCACCATATCCGGGACAGGAGAGACCCAGTACTTC
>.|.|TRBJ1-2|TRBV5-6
CASRNVGMRGYTF
TGTGCCAGCAGAAATGTAGGAATGCGGGGCTACACCTTC
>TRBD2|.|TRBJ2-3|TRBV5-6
CASSGAGGTDTQYF
TGTGCCAGCAGCGGGGCGGGGGGCACAGATACGCAGTATTTT
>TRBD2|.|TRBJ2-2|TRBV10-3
CAISVEAGDVGELFF
TGTGCCATCAGTGTTGAGGCGGGAGATGTCGGGGAGCTGTTTTTT
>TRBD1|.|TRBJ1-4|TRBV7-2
CASSLDRGVEKLFF
TGTGCCAGCAGCCTCGACAGGGGGGTTGAAAAACTGTTTTTT
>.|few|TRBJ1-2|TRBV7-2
CASSRDNPLYGYTF
TGTGCCAGCAGCCGGGACAATCCCCTCTATGGCTACACCTTC
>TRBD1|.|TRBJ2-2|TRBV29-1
CSVVDRVSSNTGELFF
TGCAGCGTAGTAGACAGGGTCAGTTCGAACACCGGGGAGCTGTTTTTT
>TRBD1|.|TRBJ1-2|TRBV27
CASSFGIGQGETDGYTF
TGTGCCAGCAGTTTTGGAATAGGACAGGGGGAGACGGATGGCTACACCTTC
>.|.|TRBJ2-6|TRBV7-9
CASSTILYSGANVLTF
TGTGCCAGCAGCACGATTCTCTACTCTGGGGCCAACGTCCTGACTTTC
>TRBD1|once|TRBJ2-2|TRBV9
CASSVTGGNTGELFF
TGTGCCAGCAGCGTCACAGGGGGGAACACCGGGGAGCTGTTTTTT
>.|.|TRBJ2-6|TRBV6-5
CASSYESGSGANVLTF
TGTGCCAGCAGTTACGAGTCAGGGTCTGGGGCCAACGTCCTGACTTTC
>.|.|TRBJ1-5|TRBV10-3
CAISEGGGLNQPQHF
TGTGCCATCAGTGAAGGTGGAGGGCTAAATCAGCCCCAGCATTTT
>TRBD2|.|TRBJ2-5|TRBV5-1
CASSAGLAGGETQYF
TGCGCCAGCAGCGCGGGACTAGCGGGAGGGGAGACCCAGTACTTC
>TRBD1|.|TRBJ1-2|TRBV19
CASWEQGANGYTF
TGTGCCAGTTGGGAGCAGGGGGCAAATGGCTACACCTTC
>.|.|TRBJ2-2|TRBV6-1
CASSGPTGTNTGELFF
TGTGCCAGCAGTGGACCGACAGGCACGAACACCGGGGAGCTGTTTTTT
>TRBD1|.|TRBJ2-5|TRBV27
CASSLSTGEKETQYF
TGTGCCAGCAGTTTATCTACAGGGGAGAAAGAGACCCAGTACTTC
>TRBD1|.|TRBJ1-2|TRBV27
CASRAWDSGYTF
TGTGCCAGCAGGGCGTGGGACAGCGGCTACACCTTC
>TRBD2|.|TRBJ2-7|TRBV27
CASSFGGGPYEQYF
TGTGCCAGCAGTTTTGGGGGAGGGCCCTACGAGCAGTACTTC
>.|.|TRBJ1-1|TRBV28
CASSFPNDKHTEAFF
TGTGCCAGCAGTTTCCCAAATGACAAACACACTGAAGCTTTCTTT
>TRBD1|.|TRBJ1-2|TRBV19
CATIGTGIYGYTF
TGTGCCACCATCGGGACAGGGATCTATGGCTACACCTTC
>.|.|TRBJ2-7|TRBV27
CASSFNGRNYEQYF
TGTGCCAGCAGTTTCAACGGGAGAAACTACGAGCAGTACTTC
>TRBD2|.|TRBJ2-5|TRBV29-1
CSVERLAKQETQYF
TGCAGCGTTGAGAGACTAGCGAAACAAGAGACCCAGTACTTC
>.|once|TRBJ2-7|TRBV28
CASSLHGSSYEQYF
TGTGCCAGCAGTTTACACGGGAGCTCCTACGAGCAGTACTTC
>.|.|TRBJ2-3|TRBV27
CASSEAGRTDTQYF
TGTGCCAGCAGTGAGGCCGGGAGAACAGATACGCAGTATTTT
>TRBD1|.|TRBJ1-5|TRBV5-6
CASSLYRGYQPQHF
TGTGCCAGCAGCTTGTACAGGGGGTATCAGCCCCAGCATTTT
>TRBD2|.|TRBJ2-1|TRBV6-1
CASSLTGTSANEQFF
TGTGCCAGCAGCTTAACCGGGACTAGCGCGAATGAGCAGTTCTTC
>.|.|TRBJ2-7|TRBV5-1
CASSSIRDTRRYF
TGCGCCAGCAGCTCAATCCGGGACACCAGAAGGTACTTC
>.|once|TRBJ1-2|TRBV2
CASSRHSSGYTF
TGTGCCAGCAGTCGGCACAGCTCTGGCTACACCTTC
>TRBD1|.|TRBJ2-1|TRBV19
CASRQGGGNEQFF
TGTGCCAGTCGACAGGGGGGAGGCAATGAGCAGTTCTTC
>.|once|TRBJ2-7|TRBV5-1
CASSSETGYEQYF
TGCGCCAGCAGCTCGGAAACAGGTTACGAGCAGTACTTC